This T cell receptor beta chain stems from a study of T cells after yellow fever vaccination. TCRdb processed the 5' RACE reads anew with MiXCR; each CDR3 protein has one entry. The data contain some 340,000 distinct CDR3 sequences, around 10% of them seen just once; the ten biggest clones take up about 3%. CDR1 LGHNA and CDR2 YNFKEQ come from the germline V gene. The V end was cut by 4 bases, the J end by 11 bases, with 18 bases between. The CDR3 length is 14 residues. The sequencing here drew on CD4+ T cells sorted from PBMCs, taken 45 days after the yellow fever booster vaccination. The receptor was derived from a man aged 18 to 30 who received the YFV17D yellow fever vaccine. The chain joins TRBV4-2 to TRBJ1-5, with no clear D. The chain's CDR3 is CASSPEGMAGAQHF. CDR3 sequence (DNA): TGTGCCAGCAGCCCTGAAGGAATGGCCGGGGCCCAGCATTTT.